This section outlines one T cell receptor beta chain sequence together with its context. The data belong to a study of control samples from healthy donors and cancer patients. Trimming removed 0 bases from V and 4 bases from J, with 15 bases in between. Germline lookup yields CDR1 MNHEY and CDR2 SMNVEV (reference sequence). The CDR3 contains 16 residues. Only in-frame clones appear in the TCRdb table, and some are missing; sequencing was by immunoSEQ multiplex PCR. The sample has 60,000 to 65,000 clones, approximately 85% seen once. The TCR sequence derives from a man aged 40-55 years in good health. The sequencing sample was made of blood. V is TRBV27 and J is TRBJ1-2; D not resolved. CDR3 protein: CASSLSSREGGYGYTF. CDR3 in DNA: TGTGCCAGCAGTTTATCGTCACGCGAGGGCGGCTATGGCTACACCTTC.